This T cell receptor beta chain was profiled in a study of T cell responses to AZD1222 COVID-19 vaccine (dated by TCRdb to 2020 to 2022). Some background on the complete study: AZD1222 recipients whose second dose came at about 4 weeks and those whose second dose came at about 12 weeks were combined into one group, since spike-specific TCR depth and breadth did not differ between the two schedules. Trial participants were enrolled into age subgroups of 18-55, 56-69 and 70-plus years, which contained around 150, 29 and 61 TCR-sequenced participants, respectively. TCR sequencing was performed for 230 to 250 trial participants, of whom about 200 were given two doses of AZD1222 and approximately 25 were given two doses of MenACWY control vaccine.

The research as a whole found: Because no day 14 peak-response samples were available, repertoires were characterized only after the peak T cell response. Conclusions about previously exposed vaccinees are limited, since just five or six AZD1222 recipients were seropositive for SARS-CoV-2 at baseline. Reportedly, almost half of the unique spike-specific TCRs recognized epitopes lying outside the regions that are mutated in the B.1.351 and B.1.1.7 variants. CD4 TCRs associated with the vaccine covered the entire spike protein, and the dominant responses were in regions 160-218 and 743-854. Most participants were white British and females outnumbered males, and the authors suggested that clonal diversity may have been underestimated. A significant rise in spike-specific TCR breadth and depth was observed after two AZD1222 doses relative to day 0 and relative to MenACWY recipients. The 56-69-year group was small, and its depth increase did not reach significance, likely because of low power.

In regard to this clone: The antigen it recognizes is unknown. No base quality information exists; no much larger clone differs at one position.

The label giving this sample's time point can be read as: baseline before first vaccination. Samples from vaccinated people were obtained from the UK trials COV001 and COV002, which included a single-blind randomized controlled phase 2/3 trial of AZD1222 (ChAdOx1 nCoV-19) in healthy adults. For TCRbeta chain sequencing, PBMC samples from trial participants were taken at day 0 and at day 28 after the second dose. Reading from cysteine to phenylalanine, the CDR3 counts 14 amino acids. Solely the CDR3 DNA is kept, with 42 bases framed from the first base. Between the V and J ends, shortened by 3 bases and 1 base respectively, the junction contains 7 bases. The germline V gene (reference sequence) gives CDR1 as SEHNR and CDR2 as FQNEAQ. The CDR3 regions of human TCRbeta chains were subjected to immunosequencing. The published analysis was carried out like this. Repertoire TCRs were matched against a reference library of SARS-CoV-2-specific TCRs generated with the MIRA antigen-specificity platform. Breadth was defined as the fraction of unique TCRs that were SARS-CoV-2-associated, and depth was defined as the fraction of total T cells that were SARS-CoV-2-associated. Using the MIRA data, each spike-specific TCR was assigned both to the spike region to which the TCR was reactive and to a CD4 or CD8 class. Log10-transformed breadth and depth values were compared by one-way ANOVA with Sidak's multiple comparisons tests. TCRdb took over this immuneACCESS table, retaining in-frame rearrangements with V and J assigned. Such tables are incomplete; in checked studies, under half of the missing clones stem from an unresolved V gene, and the remainder is unexplained. The V and J calls and clone size come from that table; D and trimming were worked out from the DNA. This sample is represented by some 100,000 clones; roughly 89% of them were singletons. The top ten constitute over 15% of the sample.

This clonotype was obtained from an adult in good health. The sequencing used peripheral blood, collected on day 0 of AZD1222 vaccination. This sequence uses TRBV7-9 and TRBJ1-5; no D gene is confidently identified. The encoded CDR3 is CASSFPGSNQPQHF. The DNA is TGTGCCAGCAGCTTCCCAGGAAGCAATCAGCCCCAGCATTTT.